Following are 12 T cell receptor beta chains from one sample sequenced in a study of identical twins. TCRdb fed the 5' RACE reads into MiXCR, producing one record per CDR3 protein. The repertoire holds just under 550,000 distinct CDR3 sequences, with nearly 15% as singletons. These data were likewise used in another study, on yellow fever vaccine responses in identical twins.

Material: CD4+ T cells sorted from blood. The receptor set was obtained from a woman aged 18-29 years in good health.

This clonotype was recorded once. CDR3 nucleotide sequence: TGTGCCAGCTCACCACCCACAGGGCCCTGGCAACAAGAGACCCAGTACTTC. Translating it yields CASSPPTGPWQQETQYF. The rearrangement links TRBV18 to TRBJ2-5; weak D call: TRBD1 (6 bases). Per germline, CDR1 KGHSH and CDR2 LQKENI. V was clipped by 0 bases and J by 2 bases, with 16 bases between them. This CDR3 is 17 amino acids long.

The chain joins TRBV29-1 to TRBJ1-2, with D tentatively TRBD1 (5 bases). Germline V lookup: CDR1 SQVTM, CDR2 ANQGSEA. This CDR3 contains 16 residues. Trimming removed 4 bases from V and 0 bases from J, with 18 bases in between. CDR3 amino acids: CSVVVVTDATNYGYTF. The CDR3 bases are TGCAGCGTTGTGGTGGTGACAGACGCTACTAACTATGGCTACACCTTC. The complete variable domain, with remaining parts taken from reference TRBV29-1 and TRBJ1-2, reads SAVISQKPSRDICQRGTSLTIQCQVDSQVTMMFWYRQQPGQSLTLIATANQGSEATYESGFVIDKFPISRPNLTFSTLTVSNMSPEDSSIYLCSVVVVTDATNYGYTFGSGTRLTVV.

This clonotype was counted only a few times. The chain has TRBV5-1 and TRBJ2-1; D may be TRBD1 (5 bases). V was clipped by 4 bases and J by 8 bases, with 16 bases between them. The germline gives CDR1 SGHRS, CDR2 YFSETQ. The CDR3 is 14 residues long. The CDR3 nucleotides read TGCGCCAGCAGCCTGCCCGCAGGGTACGATGAGCAGTTCTTC. It specifies CASSLPAGYDEQFF.

The CDR3 DNA sequence: TGCAGCGCCAACATCGGGGGTCGCAATTGGGACATTCAGTACTTC. Protein product: CSANIGGRNWDIQYF. V and J are TRBV29-1 and TRBJ2-4, with D perhaps TRBD2 (6 bases). CDR1 is SQVTM, CDR2 ANQGSEA, per germline. With 7 bases removed from V and 8 bases from J, the gap between germline ends came to 24 bases. The CDR3 is 15 amino acids.

This clonotype showed up just a few times. This chain connects TRBV21-1 to TRBJ2-1; TRBD2 is taken as the D call from the table, unchecked against the DNA. TRBV21-1 is shown as a pseudogene. The CDR3 contains 15 residues. CDR3 region: CASSTLAGGLGEQFF. CDR3 in DNA: TGTGCCAGCAGCACCCTAGCGGGGGGGCTCGGTGAGCAGTTCTTC.

This sequence joins TRBV20-1 and TRBJ1-5; D not certain. CDR3 length: 11 residues. Germline CDR1 is DFQATT and CDR2 is SNEGSKA (reference sequence). V dropped 5 bases and J dropped 4 bases, with 6 bases sitting between them. The CDR3 loop is CSAAANQPQHF. The CDR3 nucleotides read TGCAGTGCTGCCGCGAATCAGCCCCAGCATTTT.

This chain joins TRBV5-1 and TRBJ1-6, with 8 nucleotides matching TRBD1. Trimming at V came to 4 bases and at J to 3 bases, leaving 12 bases not matched to a gene. Germline V gene data show CDR1 as SGHRS and CDR2 as YFSETQ. This CDR3 region has 18 residues. The CDR3 reads CASSRNIPDRDYNSPLHF. As DNA, the CDR3 is TGCGCCAGCAGCCGGAACATCCCGGACAGGGACTATAATTCACCCCTCCACTTT.

The chain links TRBV21-1 to TRBJ2-3; the table's D call, TRBD1, was not checked against the DNA. The last part of the DNA fits TRBJ1-5 better; the J call may be wrong. TRBV21-1 is recorded as a pseudogene. There are 16 residues in the CDR3. The CDR3 loop is CASSTNRTGKADTQHF. The CDR3 DNA follows: TGTGCCAGCAGCACCAACCGGACAGGGAAGGCAGATACGCAGCATTTT.

A few counts support this clonotype. The chain couples TRBV7-6 to TRBJ2-3, with D tentatively TRBD2 (5 bases). Trimming stripped 5 bases from V and 7 bases from J, with 13 bases between. Germline V gene lookup returns CDR1 SGHVS and CDR2 FNYEAQ. CDR3 size: 13 residues. The chain's CDR3 is CASSPPGGYTQYF. The CDR3 DNA follows: TGTGCCAGCAGCCCCCCAGGCGGGTATACGCAGTATTTT.

This clonotype showed up just a few times. V is TRBV5-1 and J is TRBJ2-1, with 8 positions matching TRBD1. This CDR3 has 16 residues. V shed 0 bases, J shed 12 bases, and the junction held 14 bases outside the gene matches. The germline V gene has CDR1 SGHRS and CDR2 YFSETQ. CDR3 protein: CASSLEGQATPVGQFF. CDR3 DNA: TGCGCCAGCAGCTTGGAGGGACAGGCAACCCCAGTAGGGCAGTTCTTC.

The DNA of the CDR3 is TGTGCCAGCTCAGGGACTAGCGGTGCCTACGAGCAGTACTTC. Protein sequence: CASSGTSGAYEQYF. This rearrangement joins TRBV18 to TRBJ2-7; TRBD2 agrees at 11 bases. Germline CDR1 and CDR2: KGHSH and LQKENI. The CDR3 covers 14 residues. V shed 5 bases and J 2 bases; nucleotides not matched to a gene: 2.

CDR3 protein: CASLKNTEAFF. Written as DNA, the CDR3 is TGTGCCAGCTTAAAGAACACTGAAGCTTTCTTT. The rearrangement uses TRBV12-3 or TRBV12-4 and TRBJ1-1; no reliable D call. The V gene lost 8 bases and the J gene lost 1 base, with 5 bases spanning the gap. This CDR3 region has 11 residues.